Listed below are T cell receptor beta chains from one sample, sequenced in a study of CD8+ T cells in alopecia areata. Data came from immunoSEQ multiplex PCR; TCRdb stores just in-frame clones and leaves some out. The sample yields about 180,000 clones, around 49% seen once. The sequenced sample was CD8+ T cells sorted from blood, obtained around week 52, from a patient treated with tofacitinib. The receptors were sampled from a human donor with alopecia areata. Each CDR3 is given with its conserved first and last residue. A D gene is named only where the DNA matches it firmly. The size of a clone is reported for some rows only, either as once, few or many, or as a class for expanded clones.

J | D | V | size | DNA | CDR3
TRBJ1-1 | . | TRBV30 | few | TGTGCCTGGACCCCCGCGAGTAACGCTGAAGCTTTCTTT | CAWTPASNAEAFF
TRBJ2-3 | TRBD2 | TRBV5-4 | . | TGTGCCAGCAGCACCGGACTAGCGGGGGGGCCTGGCACAGATACGCAGTATTTT | CASSTGLAGGPGTDTQYF
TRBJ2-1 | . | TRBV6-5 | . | TGTGCCAGCAGTTCAGACAGCCACCAGACCAATGAGCAGTTCTTC | CASSSDSHQTNEQFF
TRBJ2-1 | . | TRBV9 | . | TGTGCCAGCAGCGTAGGCGGGTCGGCCTACAATGAGCAGTTCTTC | CASSVGGSAYNEQFF
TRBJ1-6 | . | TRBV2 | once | TGTGCCAGCAGTAAGGAAGACAGCTCCTATAATTCACCCCTCCACTTT | CASSKEDSSYNSPLHF
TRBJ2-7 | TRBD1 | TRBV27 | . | TGTGCCAGCAGTCCGGGGACAGCCTACCGGCAGTACTTC | CASSPGTAYRQYF
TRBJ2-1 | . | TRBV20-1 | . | TGCAGTGCTCCCAACTACAATGAGCAGTTCTTC | CSAPNYNEQFF
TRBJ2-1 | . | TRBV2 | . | TGTGCCACCACATACAGGGCTGGGAATGAGCAGTTCTTC | CATTYRAGNEQFF
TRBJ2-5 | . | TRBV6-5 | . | TGTGCCAGCAGTTACTCGAGTCAGACTGAAGAGACCCAGTACTTC | CASSYSSQTEETQYF
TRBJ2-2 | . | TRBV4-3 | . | TGCGCCAGCAGAACAGGGGAGGCCACCGGGGAGCTGTTTTTT | CASRTGEATGELFF
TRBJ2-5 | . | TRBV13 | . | TGTGCCAGCAGCATAGGAGCCCACCAAGAGACCCAGTACTTC | CASSIGAHQETQYF
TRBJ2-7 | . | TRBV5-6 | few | TGTGCCAGCAGCTCCCACTCTACCTACGAGCAGTACTTC | CASSSHSTYEQYF
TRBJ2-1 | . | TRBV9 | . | TGTGCCAGCAGCGGGGGACTCGGGGGCTCCTACAATGAGCAGTTCTTC | CASSGGLGGSYNEQFF
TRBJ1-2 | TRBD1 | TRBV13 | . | TGTGCCAGCAGCCTCGGACAGGGGAGTGGCTACACCTTC | CASSLGQGSGYTF
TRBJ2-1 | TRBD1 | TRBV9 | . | TGTGCCAGCAGCGTAGACCCTGGACAGGGGAATGAGCAGTTCTTC | CASSVDPGQGNEQFF
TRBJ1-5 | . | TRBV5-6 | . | TGTGCCAGCAGCTTGTGGGAGAATAGCAATCAGCCCCAGCATTTT | CASSLWENSNQPQHF
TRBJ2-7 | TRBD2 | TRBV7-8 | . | TGTGCCAGCAGTCGGTTCGCGGGGGGACTCTACGAGCAGTACTTC | CASSRFAGGLYEQYF
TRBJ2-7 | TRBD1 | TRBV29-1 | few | TGCAGCGTTGCAGGGGGAACCTACGAGCAGTACTTC | CSVAGGTYEQYF
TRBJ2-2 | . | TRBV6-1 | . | TGTGCCAGCAGCCTTACCGGGGAGCTGTTTTTT | CASSLTGELFF
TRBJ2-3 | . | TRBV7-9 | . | TGTGCCAGCAGCTTAGGAGCGACTAGCACAGATACGCAGTATTTT | CASSLGATSTDTQYF
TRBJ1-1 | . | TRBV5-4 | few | TGTGCCAGCAGCCCCGGGCCGGGGGGCACTGAAGCTTTCTTT | CASSPGPGGTEAFF
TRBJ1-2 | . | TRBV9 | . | TGTGCCAGCAGCGCAGATACAGGGATTGGTCATGGCTACACCTTC | CASSADTGIGHGYTF
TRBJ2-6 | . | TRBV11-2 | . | TGTGCCAGCAGCTTTACAGGGCCTGGGGCCAACGTCCTGACTTTC | CASSFTGPGANVLTF
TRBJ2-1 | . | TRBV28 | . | TGTGCCAGCAGAATAACCAGACTCTCCTACAATGAGCAGTTCTTC | CASRITRLSYNEQFF
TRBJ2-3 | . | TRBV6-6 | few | TGTGCCAGCAGCCTCCATCAGGCAGATACGCAGTATTTT | CASSLHQADTQYF
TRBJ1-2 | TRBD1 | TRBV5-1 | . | TGCGCCAGCAGCCAGACAGGGGAACCGACCTATGGCTACACCTTC | CASSQTGEPTYGYTF
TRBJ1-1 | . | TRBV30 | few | TGTGCCTGGGTACGGGGGAACACTGAAGCTTTCTTT | CAWVRGNTEAFF
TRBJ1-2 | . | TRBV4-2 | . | TGTGCCAGCAGTCTTATATGGGACTATGGCTACACCTTC | CASSLIWDYGYTF
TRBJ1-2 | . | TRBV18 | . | TGTGCCAGCTCATCATCTACAGGGAAGGTCGCCTATGGCTACACCTTC | CASSSSTGKVAYGYTF
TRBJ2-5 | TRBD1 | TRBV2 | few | TGTGCCAGCGTTGACAGGGGGCGCGGAGAGACCCAGTACTTC | CASVDRGRGETQYF
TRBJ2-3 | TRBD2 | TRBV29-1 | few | TGCAGCGCCAGCGGGGGGAGCACAGATACGCAGTATTTT | CSASGGSTDTQYF
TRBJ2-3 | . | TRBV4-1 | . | TGCGCCAGCAGTCGGGACATAACTAGCACAGATACGCAGTATTTT | CASSRDITSTDTQYF
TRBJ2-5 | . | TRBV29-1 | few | TGCAGCGTAAGGGGGGCCGGGACCCAGTACTTC | CSVRGAGTQYF
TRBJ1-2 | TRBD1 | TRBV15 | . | TGTGCCACCAGCAGAGTTAAGACAGGGGACGGCTACACCTTC | CATSRVKTGDGYTF
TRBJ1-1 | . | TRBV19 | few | TGTGCCAGTAGTGTAAAGGCCGCGTCTCCTGAAGCTTTCTTT | CASSVKAASPEAFF
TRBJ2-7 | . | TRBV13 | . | TGTGCCAGCAGCTCCAGGGAAACCTACGAGCAGTACTTC | CASSSRETYEQYF
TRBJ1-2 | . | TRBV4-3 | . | TGCGCCAGCAGCCAGGAAACAGGGAACTATGGCTACACCTTC | CASSQETGNYGYTF